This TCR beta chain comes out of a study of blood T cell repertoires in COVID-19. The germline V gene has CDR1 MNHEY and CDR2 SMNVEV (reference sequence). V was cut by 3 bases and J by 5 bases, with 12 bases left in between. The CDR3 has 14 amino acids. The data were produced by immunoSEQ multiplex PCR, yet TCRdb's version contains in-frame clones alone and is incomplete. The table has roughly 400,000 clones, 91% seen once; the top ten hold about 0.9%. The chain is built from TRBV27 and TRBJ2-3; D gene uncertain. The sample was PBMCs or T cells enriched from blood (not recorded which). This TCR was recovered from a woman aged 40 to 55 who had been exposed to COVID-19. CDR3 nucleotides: TGTGCCAGCAGTTTTGAGCAGGCGAAAGATACGCAGTATTTT. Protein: CASSFEQAKDTQYF.